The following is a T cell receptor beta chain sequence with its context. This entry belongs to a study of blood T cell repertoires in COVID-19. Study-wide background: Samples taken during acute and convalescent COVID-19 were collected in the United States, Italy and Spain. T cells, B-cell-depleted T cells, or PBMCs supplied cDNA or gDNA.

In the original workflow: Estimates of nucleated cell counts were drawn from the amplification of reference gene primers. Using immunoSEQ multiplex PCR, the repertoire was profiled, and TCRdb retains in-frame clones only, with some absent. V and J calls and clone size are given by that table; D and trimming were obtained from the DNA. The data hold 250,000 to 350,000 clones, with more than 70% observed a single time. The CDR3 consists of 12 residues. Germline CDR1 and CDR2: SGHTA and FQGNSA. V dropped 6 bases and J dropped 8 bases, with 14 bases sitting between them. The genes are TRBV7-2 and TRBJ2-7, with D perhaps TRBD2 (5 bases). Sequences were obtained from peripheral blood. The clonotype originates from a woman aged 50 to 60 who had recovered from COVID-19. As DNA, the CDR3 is TGTGCCAGCAGAAAAGAGGGCAGGAAGCAGTACTTC. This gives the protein CASRKEGRKQYF.